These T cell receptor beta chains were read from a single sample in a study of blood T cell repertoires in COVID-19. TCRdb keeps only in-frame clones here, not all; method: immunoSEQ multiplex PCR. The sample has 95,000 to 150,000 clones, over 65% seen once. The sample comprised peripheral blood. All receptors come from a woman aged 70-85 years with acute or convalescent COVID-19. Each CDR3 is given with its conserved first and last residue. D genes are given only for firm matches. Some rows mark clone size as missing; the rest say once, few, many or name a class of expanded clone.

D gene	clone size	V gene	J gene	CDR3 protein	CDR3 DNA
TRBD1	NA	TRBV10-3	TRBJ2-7	CAIKSVGQGRVGSYEQYF	TGTGCCATCAAAAGCGTCGGACAGGGGCGAGTCGGGTCCTACGAGCAGTACTTC
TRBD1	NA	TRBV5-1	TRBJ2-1	CASSLRSDRAITSSYNEQFF	TGCGCCAGCAGCTTGAGGTCGGACAGGGCAATTACCAGCTCCTACAATGAGCAGTTCTTC
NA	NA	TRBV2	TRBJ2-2	CASGGLGDTGELFF	TGTGCCAGCGGAGGTTTGGGAGACACCGGGGAGCTGTTTTTT
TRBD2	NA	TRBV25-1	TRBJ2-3	CASSAHLAGDTDTQYF	TGTGCCAGCAGTGCTCACTTAGCGGGGGACACAGATACGCAGTATTTT
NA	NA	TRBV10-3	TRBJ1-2	CAISESGGSGYGYTF	TGTGCCATCAGTGAGTCGGGGGGTTCGGGGTATGGCTACACCTTC
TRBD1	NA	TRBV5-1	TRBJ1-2	CASSGGLLLGQVDYGYTF	TGCGCCAGCAGCGGAGGCTTACTACTGGGACAGGTAGACTATGGCTACACCTTC
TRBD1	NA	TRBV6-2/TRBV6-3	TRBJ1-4	CASSRQGSEKLFF	TGTGCCAGCAGCCGACAGGGGAGTGAAAAACTGTTTTTT
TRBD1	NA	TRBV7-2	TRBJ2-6	CASSRTGYGANVLTF	TGTGCCAGCAGCAGGACAGGGTATGGGGCCAACGTCCTGACTTTC
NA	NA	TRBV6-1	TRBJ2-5	CASSATGTRAETQYF	TGTGCCAGCAGTGCTACCGGGACAAGGGCAGAGACCCAGTACTTC
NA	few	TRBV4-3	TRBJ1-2	CASSQDPGGVGGYTF	TGCGCCAGCAGCCAAGATCCGGGCGGGGTCGGTGGCTACACCTTC
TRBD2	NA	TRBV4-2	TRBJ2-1	CASSLSTSGEYNEQFF	TGTGCCAGCAGCCTTTCGACTAGCGGGGAATACAATGAGCAGTTCTTC
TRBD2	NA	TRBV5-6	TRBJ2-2	CASSQAGVNTGELFF	TGTGCCAGCAGCCAAGCGGGAGTGAACACCGGGGAGCTGTTTTTT
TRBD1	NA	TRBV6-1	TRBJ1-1	CASSEGPGGTEAFF	TGTGCCAGCAGTGAAGGGCCAGGGGGGACTGAAGCTTTCTTT
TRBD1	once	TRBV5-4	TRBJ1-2	CASSLGQGGINYGYTF	TGTGCCAGCAGCTTGGGACAGGGGGGGATTAACTATGGCTACACCTTC
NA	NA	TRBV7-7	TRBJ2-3	CASSSGAAGSTDTQYF	TGTGCCAGCAGCTCCGGGGCGGCGGGGAGCACAGATACGCAGTATTTT
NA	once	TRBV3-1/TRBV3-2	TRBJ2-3	CASSQDLGQGYTDTQYF	TGTGCCAGCAGCCAAGATCTCGGGCAGGGATACACAGATACGCAGTATTTT
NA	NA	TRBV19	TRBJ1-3	CASSMLSSGNTIYF	TGTGCCAGTAGTATGTTGAGCTCTGGAAACACCATATATTTT
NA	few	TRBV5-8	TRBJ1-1	CASSTNRESNTEAFF	TGTGCCAGCAGCACGAACAGGGAATCTAACACTGAAGCTTTCTTT
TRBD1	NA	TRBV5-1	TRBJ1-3	CASSSGQGSGNTIYF	TGCGCCAGCAGTTCAGGACAGGGCTCTGGAAACACCATATATTTT
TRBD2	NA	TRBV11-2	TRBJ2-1	CASSVGLKNEQFF	TGTGCCAGCAGCGTGGGACTAAAAAATGAGCAGTTCTTC
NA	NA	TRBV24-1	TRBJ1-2	CATSDPPGYGYTF	TGTGCCACCAGTGACCCGCCGGGGTATGGCTACACCTTC
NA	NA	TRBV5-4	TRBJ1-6	CASSFVLRPDDNSPLHF	TGTGCCAGCAGCTTCGTCTTGAGGCCAGATGATAATTCACCCCTCCACTTT
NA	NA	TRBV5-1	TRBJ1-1	CASSSVNTEAFF	TGCGCCAGCAGCTCGGTGAACACTGAAGCTTTCTTT
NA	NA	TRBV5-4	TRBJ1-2	CASNTRGNNYGYTF	TGTGCCAGCAACACGCGGGGGAATAACTATGGCTACACCTTC
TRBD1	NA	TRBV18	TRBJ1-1	CASSPPGTGGTNTEAFF	TGTGCCAGCTCACCACCGGGGACAGGGGGCACGAACACTGAAGCTTTCTTT
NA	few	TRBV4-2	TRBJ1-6	CASSQKGDYNSPLHF	TGTGCCAGCAGCCAAAAGGGGGACTATAATTCACCCCTCCACTTT